Listed below are T cell receptor beta chains from one sample, sequenced in a study of T-cell reconstitution after alpha-beta-depleted transplantation in children. TCRdb used MiXCR to reprocess the PCR reads, holding one entry per CDR3 protein. The sample includes about 610,000 distinct CDR3 sequences, over 9.5% of them seen just once. Source: PBMCs from the stem cell graft donor, taken from the stem cell graft. Receptors were obtained from a human donor who donated a stem cell graft to a child with acute myeloid leukemia. Both conserved end residues are part of each CDR3. Each record gives: CDR3 DNA, CDR3 protein, V gene, clone size, D gene, J gene. The D gene is left open where the match is weak. For some rows the clone size is stated as once, few or many, or as a class when expanded; others skip it.

TGTGCCAGCAGCACCGGGGCGGCAGATACGCAGTATTTT CASSTGAADTQYF TRBV3-1 many NA TRBJ2-3
TGTGCCACAGGGGGGGCAGGGGCTACAGATACGCAGTATTTT CATGGAGATDTQYF TRBV27 few NA TRBJ2-3
TGCGCCAGCAGCTTCAGGACTAGCGGGACCTACAATGAGCAGTTCTTC CASSFRTSGTYNEQFF TRBV5-1 NA TRBD2 TRBJ2-1
TGTGCCAGCTCATCAGTAACAGGGACCTACGAGCAGTACTTC CASSSVTGTYEQYF TRBV18 few NA TRBJ2-7
TGTGCCAGCAGTTTAGCGTTAGCGGGTAAAGTAAATGAGCAGTTCTTC CASSLALAGKVNEQFF TRBV12-3/TRBV12-4 NA TRBD2 TRBJ2-1
TGTGCCAGCAGCAACCTACTAGCGGGAGGCCGAAGCTCCTACGAGCAGTACTTC CASSNLLAGGRSSYEQYF TRBV11-2 NA TRBD2 TRBJ2-7
TGTGCCAGCAGCGTCGGGACTAGCGGGAGGATTAACACCGGGGAGCTGTTTTTT CASSVGTSGRINTGELFF TRBV9 many TRBD2 TRBJ2-2
TGCAGTGCTAAGATTAGAAGCGGAAGGTCATACAATGAGCAGTTCTTC CSAKIRSGRSYNEQFF TRBV20-1 many NA TRBJ2-1
TGTGCCAGCAGCTCATCCGGGACAGGGACATCCTACGAGCAGTACTTC CASSSSGTGTSYEQYF TRBV7-9 few TRBD1 TRBJ2-7
TGTGCCAGCAGCCTTAGACTAGTCAGGGAGCAGTTCTTC CASSLRLVREQFF TRBV3-1 few NA TRBJ2-1
TGCAGCGTTGAAATTCAGGACAGAGCCTACGAGCAGTACTTC CSVEIQDRAYEQYF TRBV29-1 NA NA TRBJ2-7
TGTGCCAGCAGCCCCTCCAGCGGGAGGGGCACAGATACGCAGTATTTT CASSPSSGRGTDTQYF TRBV7-6 few TRBD2 TRBJ2-3
TGTGCCAGCAGCTTAACGGTGGCGCCCTCGAACACCGGGGAGCTGTTTTTT CASSLTVAPSNTGELFF TRBV7-6 few NA TRBJ2-2
TGTGCCAGCAGTTATCATTGGGGTGAGCAGTTCTTC CASSYHWGEQFF TRBV2 few NA TRBJ2-1
TGTGCCAGCAGCCGTGATTCAGGGGGCGTCTCCTACGAGCAGTACTTC CASSRDSGGVSYEQYF TRBV5-5 few TRBD1 TRBJ2-7
TGTGCTAGAACTAGCGGGACATACGAGCAGTACTTC CARTSGTYEQYF TRBV6-7 NA TRBD2 TRBJ2-7
TGTGCCATCGCCAGGGACACCGGGGATGCAAACACCATATATTTT CAIARDTGDANTIYF TRBV10-3 few NA TRBJ1-3
TGTGCCAGCAGCCAAGATCGCAGGCCAGGGGGATCTGGGGCCAACGTCCTGACTTTC CASSQDRRPGGSGANVLTF TRBV14 few TRBD1 TRBJ2-6
TGTGCCAGCAGCTTAGAAACCCCTCAGGGTTATTACACAGATACGCAGTATTTT CASSLETPQGYYTDTQYF TRBV11-2 few NA TRBJ2-3
TGCAGTGCGGCCTTCGGGGGCGACGAGCAGTACTTC CSAAFGGDEQYF TRBV20-1 few NA TRBJ2-7
TGTGCCACCAGTGCCAATAGCGGGAGGGCCTCGGAGACCCAGTACTTC CATSANSGRASETQYF TRBV24-1 few TRBD2 TRBJ2-5
TGTGCCAGCAGCTTAACTAGGACAAACCTTTTCTCTGGGGCCAACGTCCTGACTTTC CASSLTRTNLFSGANVLTF TRBV7-3 NA NA TRBJ2-6
TGTGCCAGCAGTGGGTCAGGGGCCGTAATTCAGCCCCAGCATTTT CASSGSGAVIQPQHF TRBV27 NA NA TRBJ1-5
TGCGCCAGCAGCCGGGCACAAGAGACCCAGTACTTC CASSRAQETQYF TRBV5-1 many NA TRBJ2-5
TGTGCCAGCAGCGCCCCGGGACGGAGCAATGAGCAGTTCTTC CASSAPGRSNEQFF TRBV3-1 few NA TRBJ2-1
TGTGCCAGCAGCTTAGTGCAGAGGGGGCGCGGTACCGGGGAGCTGTTTTTT CASSLVQRGRGTGELFF TRBV7-2 few TRBD1 TRBJ2-2
TGTGCCACCAGCAGAGGGGAGGGCGGCTCCTACGAGCAGTACTTC CATSRGEGGSYEQYF TRBV15 few TRBD2 TRBJ2-7
TGCAGTGCTAGCCCTAGCGGGAGAGGCTCCTACAATGAGCAGTTCTTC CSASPSGRGSYNEQFF TRBV20-1 NA TRBD2 TRBJ2-1
TGTGCCAGCAGGGTTGGGGTGTCCGGGGCCAACGTCCTGACTTTC CASRVGVSGANVLTF TRBV12-3/TRBV12-4 many NA TRBJ2-6
TGTGCCAGCAGCTTAGGAGGTTCGGGAAGGGGCGAGCAGTACTTC CASSLGGSGRGEQYF TRBV7-2 few NA TRBJ2-7
TGTGCCAGCCAAAAGATCTACGAGCAGTACTTC CASQKIYEQYF TRBV28 few NA TRBJ2-7
TGTGCCAGTAGTATAACCCGCGGGGTAGCCAAAAACATTCAGTACTTC CASSITRGVAKNIQYF TRBV19 NA NA TRBJ2-4
TGTGCCAGCGGTGTTGGGACTAGTGGCGCCAATGAGCAGTTCTTC CASGVGTSGANEQFF TRBV27 NA TRBD2 TRBJ2-1
TGTGCCAGCGTACCCCAGGGGGTGTTCACTGAAGCTTTCTTT CASVPQGVFTEAFF TRBV2 NA TRBD1 TRBJ1-1
TGTGCCAGCAGCCGACTAGCGGGTCCTCCTACCGAGCAGTTCTTC CASSRLAGPPTEQFF TRBV6-2/TRBV6-3 many TRBD2 TRBJ2-1
TGTGCCAGCAGTACACTCGGACTAGCCAATGAGCAGTTCTTC CASSTLGLANEQFF TRBV12-3/TRBV12-4 many TRBD2 TRBJ2-1
TGTGCCAGCAGTTTTCTAGTGGCAGGAGATACGCAGTATTTT CASSFLVAGDTQYF TRBV12-3/TRBV12-4 NA NA TRBJ2-3
TGCAGTGCCAGTCCAATTACTAGCGGGACCTACGAGCAGTACTTC CSASPITSGTYEQYF TRBV20-1 many TRBD2 TRBJ2-7
TGCGCCAGCAGCCCCGAGCGGGAGGCCTACAATGAGCAGTTCTTC CASSPEREAYNEQFF TRBV4-3 NA TRBD2 TRBJ2-1
TGTGCCAGCAGTTCTGGACTGCACTACAATGAGCAGTTCTTC CASSSGLHYNEQFF TRBV12-3/TRBV12-4 many NA TRBJ2-1